One and the same sample provided the 13 T cell receptor beta chains below, sequenced in a study of T-cell reconstitution after alpha-beta-depleted transplantation in children. The TCRbeta library incorporated unique molecular identifiers. Each CDR3 protein is one row after TCRdb ran MiXCR on the PCR reads. The data show around 100,000 distinct CDR3 sequences, with around 7.8% seen just once and over 15% held by the top ten. The sample in question was PBMCs, obtained before TCRalphabeta/CD19-depleted stem cell transplant. These receptors all come from a boy between 2 and 10 years old with acute lymphoblastic leukemia, due to receive a stem cell transplant.

The table lists this clonotype with many counts. This chain joins TRBV5-1 and TRBJ2-2; D remains unclear. This CDR3 is built from 14 residues. Trimming cost V 4 bases and J 5 bases, with 12 bases left between them. Germline-derived CDR1 and CDR2 are SGHRS and YFSETQ. Here the CDR3 DNA reads TGCGCCAGCAGCGCGGAAGGCCGTACCGGGGAGCTGTTTTTT. Amino acid sequence: CASSAEGRTGELFF.

This clonotype occurred many times. The rearrangement joins TRBV5-5 to TRBJ2-1, with 7 bases aligning to TRBD2. Germline CDR1 is SGHKS and CDR2 is YYEKEE (reference sequence). V shed 0 bases and J 5 bases; nucleotides not matched to a gene: 8. The CDR3 runs 16 residues. CDR3 bases: TGTGCCAGCAGCTTGGCCGGGGGGATAGGAAACAATGAGCAGTTCTTC. Translation: CASSLAGGIGNNEQFF.

This clonotype has ten or more counts. The chain has TRBV5-5 and TRBJ1-1; D gene uncertain. The CDR3 has 13 residues. V was clipped by 0 bases and J by 0 bases, with 3 bases between them. The V gene's germline CDR1 is SGHKS and CDR2 YYEKEE (reference sequence). CDR3 sequence (DNA): TGTGCCAGCAGCTTGGCAGTGAACACTGAAGCTTTCTTT. As protein: CASSLAVNTEAFF.

In this sample, this clonotype turned up many times. The chain combines TRBV4-3 with TRBJ1-4; D might be TRBD1 (5 bases). V lost 0 bases and J lost 2, with 13 bases in between. Per germline, CDR1 LGHNA and CDR2 YSLEER. CDR3 length equals 17 residues. CDR3 sequence reads: CASSQDPEGFTNEKLFF. The CDR3 DNA follows: TGCGCCAGCAGCCAAGATCCCGAGGGGTTCACTAATGAAAAACTGTTTTTT.

This clonotype has only a few counts. The chain recombines TRBV12-3 or TRBV12-4 with TRBJ2-1; possibly TRBD2 for D (5 bases). The V gene lost 6 bases and the J gene lost 3 bases, with 18 bases spanning the gap. The CDR3 sequence is 16 residues long. The CDR3 nucleotides are TGTGCCAGCAGCTGGACGGCTACGGAGGACTACAATGAGCAGTTCTTC. Translated: CASSWTATEDYNEQFF.

This clonotype was detected many times. The chain employs TRBV6-1 and TRBJ2-5; D is possibly TRBD2 (5 bases). Germline loops: CDR1 MNHNS, CDR2 SASEGT. The CDR3 runs to 13 residues. V gave up 6 bases and J gave up 2 bases, with 10 bases separating them. The CDR3, as DNA: TGTGCCAGCAGCCCGGGAACTCAAGAGACCCAGTACTTC. Translation gives CASSPGTQETQYF.

The chain recombines TRBV9 with TRBJ2-7; possibly TRBD1 or TRBD2 for D (7 bases each). This CDR3 region has 15 residues. Germline CDR1 and CDR2: SGDLS and YYNGEE. The ends were cut back, 3 bases at V and 2 bases at J, with 15 bases in the middle. The CDR3 DNA is TGTGCCAGCAGCGCGGCAGGGGGGGTTCCCTACGAGCAGTACTTC. This gives the protein CASSAAGGVPYEQYF.

The V call is TRBV20-1, the J call TRBJ1-5; D gene unclear. Deletions cut 6 bases from V and 0 bases from J, with 9 bases between. This CDR3 contains 13 residues. Germline loops: CDR1 DFQATT, CDR2 SNEGSKA (reference sequence). The CDR3 nucleotides read TGCAGTGCCACCCCAAATAGCAATCAGCCCCAGCATTTT. This translates into CSATPNSNQPQHF.

J is TRBJ2-2 and V is TRBV2; no definite D call. Germline CDR1 and CDR2: SNHLY and FYNNEI. The V gene lost 7 bases and the J gene lost 5 bases, with 5 bases spanning the gap. The CDR3 runs to 11 residues. The CDR3: CASIGTGELFF. The CDR3 nucleotides read TGTGCCAGCATCGGGACCGGGGAGCTGTTTTTT.

The sample holds many counts of this clonotype. The rearrangement uses TRBV5-6 and TRBJ1-1, with no clear D. Germline V gene sequence: CDR1 SGHDT, CDR2 YYEEEE. The CDR3 is made up of 15 amino acids. With 4 bases removed from V and 1 base from J, the gap between germline ends came to 14 bases. CDR3 region: CASSLASLKNTEAFF. The CDR3 DNA sequence: TGTGCCAGCAGCCTGGCGTCCCTAAAGAACACTGAAGCTTTCTTT.

Sample share makes this clonotype medium-sized (0.01 to 0.1%). The chain combines TRBV7-9 with TRBJ2-3; 10 bases align to TRBD1. This CDR3 spans 16 amino acids. Germline CDR1 and CDR2: SEHNR and FQNEAQ (reference sequence). V dropped 5 bases and J dropped 4; count of bases not matched to a gene: 9. The CDR3 loop is CASSPPGQGWADTQYF. The DNA for the CDR3 is TGTGCCAGCAGCCCACCGGGACAGGGGTGGGCAGATACGCAGTATTTT.

This clonotype was seen at least ten times. The genes are TRBV20-1 and TRBJ1-4; D remains unclear. CDR3 size: 10 residues. In germline, CDR1 is DFQATT, CDR2 SNEGSKA (reference sequence). Trimming left V 2 bases short and J 8 bases short, with 3 bases between. The CDR3 sequence: CSARQEKLFF. DNA for the CDR3: TGCAGTGCTAGACAGGAAAAACTGTTTTTT.

This clonotype was seen at least ten times. This chain uses TRBV10-3 with TRBJ2-3, with D possibly being TRBD1 or TRBD2 (5 bases each). Germline assignment: CDR1 ENHRY and CDR2 SYGVKD. The V gene lost 5 bases and the J gene lost 0 bases, with 9 bases spanning the gap. This CDR3 spans 14 amino acids. As DNA, the CDR3 is TGTGCCATCAGTCAGGGAGCGAGCACAGATACGCAGTATTTT. Protein: CAISQGASTDTQYF.